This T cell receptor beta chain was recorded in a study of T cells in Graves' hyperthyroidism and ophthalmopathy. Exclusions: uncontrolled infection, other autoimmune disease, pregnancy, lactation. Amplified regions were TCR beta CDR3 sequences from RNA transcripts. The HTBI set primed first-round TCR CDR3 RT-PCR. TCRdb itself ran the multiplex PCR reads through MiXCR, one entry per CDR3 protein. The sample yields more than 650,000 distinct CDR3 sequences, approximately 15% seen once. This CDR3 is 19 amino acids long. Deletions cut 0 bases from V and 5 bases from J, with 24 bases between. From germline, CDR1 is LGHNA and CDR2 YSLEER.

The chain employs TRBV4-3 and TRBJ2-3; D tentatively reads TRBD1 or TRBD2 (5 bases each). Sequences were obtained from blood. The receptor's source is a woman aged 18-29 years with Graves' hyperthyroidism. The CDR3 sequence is CASSQDVSLGDSPIDTQYF. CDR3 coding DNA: TGCGCCAGCAGCCAAGACGTGTCCCTGGGGGATTCGCCAATAGATACGCAGTATTTT.